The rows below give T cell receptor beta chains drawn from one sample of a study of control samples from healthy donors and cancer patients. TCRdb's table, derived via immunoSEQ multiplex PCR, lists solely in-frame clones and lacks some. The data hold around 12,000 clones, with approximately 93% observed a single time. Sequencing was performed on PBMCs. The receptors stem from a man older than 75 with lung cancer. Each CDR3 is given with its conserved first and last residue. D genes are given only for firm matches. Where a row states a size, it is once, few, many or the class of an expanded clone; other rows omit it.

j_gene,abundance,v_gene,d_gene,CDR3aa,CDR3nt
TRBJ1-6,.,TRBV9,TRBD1,CASSRRGQGSYNSPLHF,TGTGCCAGCAGTCGGAGGGGACAGGGTTCCTATAATTCACCCCTCCACTTT
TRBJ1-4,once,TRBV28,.,CASALGPREKLFF,TGTGCCAGCGCCCTGGGGCCCAGAGAAAAACTGTTTTTT
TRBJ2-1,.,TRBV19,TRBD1,CASSSQPGQGVLQFF,TGTGCCAGTAGTTCCCAACCGGGACAGGGAGTACTTCAGTTCTTC
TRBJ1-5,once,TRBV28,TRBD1,CASSPSQGGGGQPQHF,TGTGCCAGCAGTCCCTCCCAAGGGGGCGGTGGTCAGCCCCAGCATTTT
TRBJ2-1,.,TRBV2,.,CASSAGVRRDTSSYNEQFF,TGTGCCAGCAGTGCAGGGGTTCGACGGGATACAAGCTCCTACAATGAGCAGTTCTTC
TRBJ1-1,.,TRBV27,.,CASSGLGGFGYTEAFF,TGTGCCAGCTCTGGACTGGGTGGGTTCGGGTACACTGAAGCTTTCTTT
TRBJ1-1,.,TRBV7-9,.,CASSSWGTEAFF,TGTGCCAGCAGCTCCTGGGGGACTGAAGCTTTCTTT
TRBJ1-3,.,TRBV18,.,CASSRSTFGSGNTIYF,TGTGCCAGCTCCAGGTCGACATTTGGTTCTGGAAACACCATATATTTT
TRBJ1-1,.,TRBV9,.,CASSREGGRAEAFF,TGTGCCAGCAGCCGGGAAGGGGGGAGGGCTGAAGCTTTCTTT
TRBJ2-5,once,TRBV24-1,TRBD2,CASGLAGAETQYF,TGTGCCTCGGGACTAGCGGGGGCGGAGACCCAGTACTTC
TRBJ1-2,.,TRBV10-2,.,CASKQGTSGYTF,TGCGCCAGCAAACAGGGAACGTCTGGCTACACCTTC
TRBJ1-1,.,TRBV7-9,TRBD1,CASSSTSGQGSFF,TGTGCCAGCAGCTCAACATCGGGACAGGGTTCTTTCTTT
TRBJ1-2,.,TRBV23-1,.,CASPGAETGYTF,TGCGCCAGCCCAGGGGCTGAAACTGGCTACACCTTC
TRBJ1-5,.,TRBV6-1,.,CASRLDSNQPQHF,TGTGCCAGCCGACTCGATAGCAATCAGCCCCAGCATTTT
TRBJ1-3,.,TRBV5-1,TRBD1,CASGQDSGNTIYF,TGCGCCAGTGGACAGGACTCTGGAAACACCATATATTTT
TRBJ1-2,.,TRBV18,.,CASSPPVSRVATDYGYTF,TGTGCCAGCTCACCACCGGTTTCCAGGGTTGCCACCGATTATGGCTACACCTTC
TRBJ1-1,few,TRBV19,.,CASSIVGGRAFF,TGTGCCAGTAGTATAGTGGGGGGGCGAGCTTTCTTT
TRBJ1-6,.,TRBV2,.,CASIKDINNSPLHF,TGTGCCAGCATTAAAGACATAAATAATTCACCCCTCCACTTT
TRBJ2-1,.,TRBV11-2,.,CASSLGQGTYNEQFF,TGTGCCAGCAGCTTAGGTCAGGGAACCTACAATGAGCAGTTCTTC
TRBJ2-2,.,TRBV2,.,CASRGTGLAGELFF,TGTGCCAGCAGGGGAACAGGGTTGGCCGGGGAGCTGTTTTTT
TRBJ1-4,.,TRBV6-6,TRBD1,CASNPTGATNEKLFF,TGTGCCAGCAACCCTACAGGGGCAACTAATGAAAAACTGTTTTTT
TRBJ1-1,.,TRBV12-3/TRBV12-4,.,CASRSTENTEAFF,TGTGCCAGCAGATCGACAGAGAACACTGAAGCTTTCTTT
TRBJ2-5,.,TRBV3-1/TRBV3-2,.,CASSLTGTLETLYF,TGTGCCAGCAGCCTAACAGGGACTCTGGAGACCCTCTACTTC
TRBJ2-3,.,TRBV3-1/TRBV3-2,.,CASSQAHGGSPTDTQYF,TGTGCCAGCAGCCAAGCCCATGGGGGGTCCCCCACAGATACGCAGTATTTT
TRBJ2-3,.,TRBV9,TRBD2,CASSPRGSSGVPPMDTQYF,TGTGCCAGCAGCCCTAGGGGGAGTAGCGGGGTCCCACCAATGGATACGCAGTATTTT
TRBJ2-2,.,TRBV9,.,CASSTGQPNTGELFF,TGTGCCAGCAGCACCGGACAGCCGAACACCGGGGAGCTGTTTTTT
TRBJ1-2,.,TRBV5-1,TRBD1,CASSFGQGARGYTF,TGCGCCAGCAGCTTCGGACAGGGGGCGCGAGGCTACACCTTC